A single sample is the source of the 5 T cell receptor beta chains below, sequenced in a study of glioma-infiltrating T cells. The iRepertoire nested amplicon-rescue multiplex PCR amplified TCR alpha and beta CDR3s from RNA. MiXCR was run by TCRdb on the multiplex PCR reads, yielding one entry per CDR3 protein. The sample lists some 22,000 distinct CDR3 sequences, under 30% occurring once. Sequencing input: glioma tissue, nonneoplastic brain tissue, or PBMCs (not recorded which). The receptors shown here come from a human donor with low-grade glioma or glioblastoma, undergoing nonglioma brain surgery, or in good health (not recorded which).

V is TRBV7-9 and J is TRBJ2-5, with D hard to call. V was cut by 5 bases and J by 0 bases, with 10 bases left in between. The CDR3 is 14 amino acids. Germline V lookup: CDR1 SEHNR, CDR2 FQNEAQ (reference sequence). For the CDR3, the DNA is TGTGCCAGCAGCCTCCTAGGTAACCAAGAGACCCAGTACTTC. It yields the protein CASSLLGNQETQYF.

V is TRBV27 and J is TRBJ1-5; 10 nucleotides agree with TRBD1. Germline-derived CDR1 and CDR2 are MNHEY and SMNVEV (reference sequence). V lost 8 bases and J lost 4; bases outside the gene matches: 2. The CDR3 covers 13 residues. The CDR3 here is CASSGQGNQPQHF. The CDR3 coding sequence is TGTGCCAGCTCGGGACAGGGGAATCAGCCCCAGCATTTT.

Worth noting for this clonotype: A read error may account for a junction end that differs from germline. The rearrangement uses TRBV28 and TRBJ1-1, with TRBD1 as a possible D gene (5 bases). Germline V CDR1 and CDR2: MDHEN, SYDVKM. The length of the CDR3 is 12 residues. As DNA, the CDR3 is TGTGCCAGCAGTTTAAGGGGTACTGAAGGTTTCTTT. Translating gives CASSLRGTEGFF.

In this sample, this clonotype turned up many times. Sequence at one end of the junction differs from germline and may be a read error. The chain joins TRBV7-7 to TRBJ2-1; D is possibly TRBD2 (5 bases). The germline gives CDR1 SSHAT, CDR2 FNYEAQ (reference sequence). This CDR3 contains 16 residues. The CDR3 DNA sequence: TGTGCTAGCAGCTTAGGCACAGTCGGGGTCTACAATGAGCAGTTCTTC. Its translation: CASSLGTVGVYNEQFF.

The gene calls are TRBV15 and TRBJ2-7; D is possibly TRBD1 (5 bases). With 3 bases removed from V and 3 bases from J, the gap between germline ends came to 15 bases. The germline CDR1 and CDR2 sequences are LNHNV and YYDKDF (reference sequence). The CDR3 is made up of 15 amino acids. CDR3 in amino acids: CATSSYWGENYEQYF. The CDR3 DNA follows: TGTGCCACCAGCAGTTACTGGGGCGAGAACTACGAGCAGTACTTC.